This TCR beta chain was sequenced during a study of human T cells and chemical hapten exposure. The time point is: patch test 3, about 24 weeks after DPC sensitization. Treatment given: therapeutic diphenylcyclopropenone sensitization with weekly scalp DPC. TCRdb itself ran the RACE reads through MiXCR, one entry per CDR3 protein. Among approximately 160,000 distinct CDR3 sequences listed, 25% to 35% were seen once. The sample holds a few counts of this clonotype. This receptor was taken from a woman between 18 and 30 years old with alopecia areata. Some clones in this sample may be carry-over from other donors' samples. Sequenced here: whole blood, sampled in connection with sensitization to the hapten diphenylcyclopropenone (DPC).

CDR3 sequence: CASSLGGQSNEQFF. Written as DNA, the CDR3 is TGTGCCAGCAGCTTAGGGGGGCAGAGCAATGAGCAGTTCTTC. This rearrangement joins TRBV7-2 to TRBJ2-1, with D maybe TRBD1 (6 bases). Trimming took 1 base from V and 6 from J, leaving 10 bases between them. This CDR3 has 14 amino acids. Per the germline V gene, CDR1 is SGHTA and CDR2 is FQGNSA.